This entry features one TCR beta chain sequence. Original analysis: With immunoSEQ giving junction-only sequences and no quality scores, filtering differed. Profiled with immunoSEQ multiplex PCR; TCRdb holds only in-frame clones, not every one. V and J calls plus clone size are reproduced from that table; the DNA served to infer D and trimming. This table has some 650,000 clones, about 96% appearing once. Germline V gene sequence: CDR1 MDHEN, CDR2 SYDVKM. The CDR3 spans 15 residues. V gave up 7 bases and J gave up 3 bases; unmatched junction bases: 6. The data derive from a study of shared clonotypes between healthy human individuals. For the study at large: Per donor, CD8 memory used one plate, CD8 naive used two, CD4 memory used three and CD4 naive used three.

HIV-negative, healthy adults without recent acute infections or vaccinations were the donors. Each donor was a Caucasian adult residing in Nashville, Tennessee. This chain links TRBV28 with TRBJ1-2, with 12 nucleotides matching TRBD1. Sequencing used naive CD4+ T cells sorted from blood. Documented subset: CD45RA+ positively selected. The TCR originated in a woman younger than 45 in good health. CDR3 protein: CASTPGTGGYYGYTF. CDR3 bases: TGTGCCAGCACCCCAGGGACAGGGGGCTACTATGGCTACACCTTC.